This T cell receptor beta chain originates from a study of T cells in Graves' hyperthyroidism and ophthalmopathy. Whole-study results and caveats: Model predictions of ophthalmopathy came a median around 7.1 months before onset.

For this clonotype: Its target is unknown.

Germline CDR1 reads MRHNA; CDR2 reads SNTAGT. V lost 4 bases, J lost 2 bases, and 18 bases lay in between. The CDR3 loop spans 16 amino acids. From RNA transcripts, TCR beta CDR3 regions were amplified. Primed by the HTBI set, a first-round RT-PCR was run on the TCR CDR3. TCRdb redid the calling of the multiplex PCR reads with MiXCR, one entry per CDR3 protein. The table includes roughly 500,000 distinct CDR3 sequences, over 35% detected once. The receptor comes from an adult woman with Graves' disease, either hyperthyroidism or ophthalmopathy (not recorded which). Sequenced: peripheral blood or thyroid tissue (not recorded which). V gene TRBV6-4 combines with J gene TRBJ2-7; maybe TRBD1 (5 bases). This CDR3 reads CASSGPRTLVPYEQYF. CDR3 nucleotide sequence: TGTGCCAGCAGTGGACCGAGGACACTTGTCCCCTACGAGCAGTACTTC.